The 32 T cell receptor beta chains below all came from one sample that was sequenced in a study of Ad26.COV2.S vaccination and SARS-CoV-2 variants. Measured with immunoSEQ multiplex PCR; TCRdb has only the in-frame clones, and not every one. Here the sample spans a few hundred thousand clones, 75% to 90% being singletons. Treatment here: 15 to 20 received Ad26.COV2.S at low or high dose, single or two shots; roughly five received placebo; per-sample allocation not given. Sampling occurred on day 63 after the first vaccine or placebo injection. Sequenced material: peripheral blood, taken in a trial of Ad26.COV2.S vaccine versus placebo. Every receptor here comes from a person between 18 and 65 years old who received the Ad26.COV2.S COVID-19 vaccine or a placebo.

This chain uses TRBV18 with TRBJ1-3; D gene unclear. From germline, CDR1 is KGHSH and CDR2 LQKENI. The CDR3 extends over 17 amino acids. The V end was cut by 3 bases, the J end by 2 bases, with 17 bases between. Here the CDR3 DNA reads TGTGCCAGCTCACCGGGAATGTCGGCAGGTGCTGGAAACACCATATATTTT. Encoded protein: CASSPGMSAGAGNTIYF.

J is TRBJ1-2 and V is TRBV12-3 or TRBV12-4; TRBD1 is a possible D gene (5 bases). The CDR3 length is 13 residues. The V end was cut by 4 bases, the J end by 3 bases, with 9 bases between. The CDR3 loop is CASSSGGDYGYTF. The DNA for the CDR3 is TGTGCCAGCAGTTCGGGAGGGGACTATGGCTACACCTTC.

This chain links TRBV18 with TRBJ1-1; 11 bases are a match to TRBD1. Germline trimming cut 3 bases from V and 5 bases from J; bases unmatched to any gene: 5. The CDR3 covers 15 residues. Germline V gene data show CDR1 as KGHSH and CDR2 as LQKENI. In DNA form, the CDR3 reads TGTGCCAGCTCACCGAGGACAGGGGGCACAACTGAAGCTTTCTTT. The encoded protein is CASSPRTGGTTEAFF.

This clone was counted between two and nine times. The rearrangement links TRBV25-1 to TRBJ1-1; D gene unclear. From germline, CDR1 is MGHDK and CDR2 SYGVNS. V lost 1 base and J lost 0, with 9 bases in between. The length of the CDR3 is 15 residues. DNA for the CDR3: TGTGCCAGCAGTGAATTAGTCACTTTGAACACTGAAGCTTTCTTT. Translated: CASSELVTLNTEAFF.

V and J are TRBV2 and TRBJ2-7; D is ambiguous. CDR3 length: 11 amino acids. Germline CDR1 SNHLY, CDR2 FYNNEI. V shed 9 bases and J shed 1 base, with 7 bases lying between them. DNA for the CDR3: TGTGCCAGTACAAGATCCTACGAGCAGTACTTC. It codes for CASTRSYEQYF.

The rearrangement joins TRBV28 to TRBJ2-7; D remains ambiguous. The CDR3 is 17 amino acids. CDR1 is MDHEN and CDR2 is SYDVKM in the germline V gene. V was pared by 3 bases and J by 5 bases, with 23 bases between. The CDR3 DNA sequence: TGTGCCAGCAGTTTCTCCTCGACGGGTAGGGTACTCGACGAGCAGTACTTC. Translated: CASSFSSTGRVLDEQYF.

Here the CDR3 reads CASSLGSLRGDSYEQYF. CDR3 bases: TGCGCCAGCAGCTTGGGAAGTTTGAGGGGAGACTCCTACGAGCAGTACTTC. This sequence joins TRBV5-1 and TRBJ2-7; either TRBD1 or TRBD2 may fit D (5 bases each). The CDR3 is made up of 17 amino acids. Germline loops: CDR1 SGHRS, CDR2 YFSETQ. V was clipped by 0 bases and J by 0 bases, with 16 bases between them.

The chain is built from TRBV7-2 and TRBJ1-2, with D maybe TRBD1 (5 bases). The CDR3 has 14 residues. The germline V and J ends were trimmed by 1 base and 4 bases, with 10 bases remaining between them. Germline assignment: CDR1 SGHTA and CDR2 FQGNSA. CDR3 bases: TGTGCCAGCAGCTTAGTGCGGGGGGGCTATGGCTACACCTTC. Protein sequence: CASSLVRGGYGYTF.

V is TRBV19 and J is TRBJ1-4; D is uncertain. The V gene lost 3 bases and the J gene lost 3 bases, with 5 bases spanning the gap. Germline V gives CDR1 LNHDA, CDR2 SQIVND (reference sequence). The CDR3 loop spans 13 amino acids. Here the CDR3 DNA reads TGTGCCAGTAGTATTATGGCTAATGAAAAACTGTTTTTT. This codes for CASSIMANEKLFF.

V is TRBV9 and J is TRBJ1-2, with 10 bases fitting TRBD1. The CDR3 covers 14 residues. Per the germline V gene, CDR1 is SGDLS and CDR2 is YYNGEE. The ends lost 3 bases at V and 8 bases at J; junction bases unmatched: 7. This chain's CDR3 is CASSARTGGGGYTF. The CDR3 DNA reads as TGTGCCAGCAGCGCGCGGACAGGGGGAGGAGGCTACACCTTC.

The genes are TRBV28 and TRBJ2-7; tentative D call: TRBD1 (5 bases). Trimming took off 9 bases at V and 4 bases at J, with 13 bases between the two ends. The CDR3 totals 12 residues. CDR1 MDHEN and CDR2 SYDVKM come from the germline V gene. Written as DNA, the CDR3 is TGTGCCAGTCGGACAACTGTTTACGAGCAGTACTTC. As protein: CASRTTVYEQYF.

This clone has just one count. This rearrangement joins TRBV30 to TRBJ1-2; D is perhaps TRBD1 (6 bases). V lost 3 bases to trimming and J lost 5 bases, with 25 bases between them. The length of the CDR3 is 17 residues. CDR1 and CDR2 from the germline V gene are GTSNPN and SVGIG (reference sequence). CDR3 residues: CAWRPTTGTSMGYGYTF. CDR3 DNA sequence: TGTGCCTGGAGGCCAACGACCGGGACATCAATGGGGTATGGCTACACCTTC.

The chain employs TRBV5-1 and TRBJ2-2; D remains ambiguous. Germline CDR1 and CDR2: SGHRS and YFSETQ. Trimming stripped 1 base from V and 4 bases from J, with 11 bases between. The CDR3 runs to 15 residues. The CDR3 region is CASSLSRALTGELFF. CDR3 DNA sequence: TGCGCCAGCAGCTTGAGTCGGGCCCTCACCGGGGAGCTGTTTTTT.

The rearrangement joins TRBV6-1 to TRBJ2-1; D gene ambiguous. With 2 bases removed from V and 8 bases from J, the gap between germline ends came to 4 bases. This CDR3 comprises 11 residues. The germline gives CDR1 MNHNS, CDR2 SASEGT. In nucleotides, the CDR3 is TGTGCCAGCAGTGAACCCCATGAGCAGTTCTTC. It yields the protein CASSEPHEQFF.

This clone was detected a few times. The V gene is TRBV4-2, the J gene TRBJ1-5, with D possibly matching TRBD1 (5 bases). CDR3 length equals 16 residues. Trimming left V 0 bases short and J 9 bases short, with 18 bases between. The V gene's germline CDR1 is LGHNA and CDR2 YNFKEQ. DNA for the CDR3: TGTGCCAGCAGCCAAGACGTGGGTGGGGTGGGGACGCCCCAGCATTTT. Protein: CASSQDVGGVGTPQHF.

J is TRBJ2-7 and V is TRBV2; D uncertain. This CDR3 comprises 12 residues. V lost 6 bases, J lost 5 bases, and 11 bases lay in between. Germline CDR1 is SNHLY and CDR2 is FYNNEI. CDR3 in DNA: TGTGCCAGCAGACAAGGTGGGAACGAGCAGTACTTC. Amino acids: CASRQGGNEQYF.

A remark on this clone: Distinct nucleotide sequences in the sample also encode this CDR3. The chain is built from TRBV11-2 and TRBJ2-7; no reliable D call. This CDR3 is 12 amino acids long. Between the trimmed V and J ends, which lost 5 bases and 3 bases, there was a span of 8 bases. Per the germline V gene, CDR1 is SGHAT and CDR2 is FQNNGV. The CDR3 DNA reads TGTGCCAGCAGCCCCCGCGGCTACGAGCAGTACTTC. It translates to CASSPRGYEQYF.

The chain is built from TRBV5-8 and TRBJ1-2, with no clear D. The CDR3 covers 13 residues. V dropped 1 base and J dropped 8 bases, with 12 bases sitting between them. The V gene's germline CDR1 is SGHTS and CDR2 YDEGEE. CDR3 bases: TGTGCCAGCAGCTTGACTTCGGCCCGCGGCTACACCTTC. Translated: CASSLTSARGYTF.

The chain is built from TRBV7-2 and TRBJ2-1, with D maybe TRBD1 (6 bases). Trimming took 2 bases from V and 6 from J, leaving 11 bases between them. The CDR3 is 14 residues long. CDR1 and CDR2 (germline): SGHTA, FQGNSA. The CDR3 loop reads CASSLTGGGNEQFF. In DNA form, the CDR3 reads TGTGCCAGCAGCTTAACTGGGGGCGGCAATGAGCAGTTCTTC.

This CDR3 is CASSIERNQPQHF. CDR3 DNA sequence: TGTGCCAGTAGTATAGAGCGCAATCAGCCCCAGCATTTT. This chain connects TRBV19 to TRBJ1-5; D unclear. Trimming took off 0 bases at V and 2 bases at J, with 2 bases between the two ends. Germline V lookup: CDR1 LNHDA, CDR2 SQIVND (reference sequence). This CDR3 region has 13 residues.

This chain joins TRBV30 and TRBJ1-5; D uncertain. The CDR3 loop spans 14 amino acids. The V gene's germline CDR1 is GTSNPN and CDR2 SVGIG (reference sequence). The V gene lost 0 bases and the J gene lost 0 bases, with 6 bases spanning the gap. The CDR3 spells CAWSVRSSNQPQHF. In DNA, the CDR3 is TGTGCCTGGAGTGTACGCAGTAGCAATCAGCCCCAGCATTTT.

The chain joins TRBV29-1 to TRBJ2-7; TRBD2 aligns across 8 bases. This CDR3 has 15 amino acids. With 1 base clipped from V and 2 bases from J, the junction kept 7 bases outside the gene matches. Germline V gene sequence: CDR1 SQVTM, CDR2 ANQGSEA. CDR3 sequence reads: CSVEGGREATYEQYF. CDR3 DNA: TGCAGCGTTGAAGGGGGGCGGGAGGCTACCTACGAGCAGTACTTC.

J is TRBJ1-1 and V is TRBV7-8; TRBD1 might be the D (5 bases). CDR3 size: 16 residues. V was shortened by 4 bases and J by 1 base, with 16 bases between the two germline ends. Per germline, CDR1 SGHVS and CDR2 FQNEAQ. CDR3 residues: CASSYGGGGSNTEAFF. The CDR3 nucleotides read TGTGCCAGCAGCTACGGTGGGGGAGGGTCGAACACTGAAGCTTTCTTT.

The chain joins TRBV11-3 to TRBJ2-1; D perhaps matches TRBD1 (6 bases). V was clipped by 5 bases and J by 10 bases, with 15 bases between them. The CDR3 sequence is 13 residues long. The germline V gene has CDR1 SGHNT and CDR2 YENEEA. The DNA for the CDR3 is TGTGCCAGCAGCGCAGGGGCAGGTGGAGAGCAGTTCTTC. It yields the protein CASSAGAGGEQFF.

The chain links TRBV4-1 to TRBJ1-3; no reliable D call. Germline V gene data show CDR1 as MGHRA and CDR2 as YSYEKL. Trimming removed 1 base at V and 7 bases at J, with 23 bases between. The CDR3 has 18 amino acids. CDR3 amino acids: CASSQVFRLKSSDNTIYF. The CDR3 DNA follows: TGCGCCAGCAGCCAAGTGTTTCGGCTGAAGAGTTCGGATAACACCATATATTTT.

CDR3 coding DNA: TGTGCCAGCAGGAAACGGGGCTACACCGGGGAGCTGTTTTTT. It specifies CASRKRGYTGELFF. The V and J genes are TRBV6-5 and TRBJ2-2; D assignment may be TRBD1 or TRBD2 (5 bases each). Trimming left V 6 bases short and J 3 bases short, with 11 bases between. The CDR3 consists of 14 residues. Germline V gene sequence: CDR1 MNHEY, CDR2 SVGAGI.

This clone has a handful of counts. This chain connects TRBV18 to TRBJ2-1; tentatively, D is TRBD2 (6 bases). Germline V CDR1 and CDR2: KGHSH, LQKENI. The CDR3 runs 18 residues. Trimming took off 2 bases at V and 5 bases at J, with 22 bases between the two ends. Written as DNA, the CDR3 is TGTGCCAGCTCACCAGCAGGATCAGGGCTAGCGAGAAACAATGAGCAGTTCTTC. Its protein is CASSPAGSGLARNNEQFF.

The chain links TRBV29-1 to TRBJ2-4, with 9 bases that match TRBD2. The germline CDR1 and CDR2 sequences are SQVTM and ANQGSEA. This CDR3 spans 14 amino acids. V shed 4 bases and J 12 bases; nucleotides not matched to a gene: 13. For the CDR3, the DNA is TGCAGCGTTGTGGGGATTGGTAGCGGGAGAACTCAGTACTTC. Amino acid sequence: CSVVGIGSGRTQYF.

The chain joins TRBV14 to TRBJ1-6, with 9 bases fitting TRBD1. The CDR3 spans 16 residues. Losses at the gene ends were 3 bases for V and 6 bases for J; bases not matched to a gene: 6. The germline gives CDR1 SGHDN, CDR2 FVKESK. CDR3: CASSHTGQGRNSPLHF. CDR3 bases: TGTGCCAGCAGCCACACCGGACAGGGGCGTAATTCACCCCTCCACTTT.

The chain combines TRBV6-5 with TRBJ2-1; D is unresolved. CDR1 and CDR2 (germline): MNHEY, SVGAGI. Deletions cut 6 bases from V and 8 bases from J, with 11 bases between. The CDR3 spans 12 residues. CDR3 region: CASSWAYDEQFF. The DNA of the CDR3 is TGTGCCAGCAGCTGGGCGTATGATGAGCAGTTCTTC.

The CDR3 nucleotides are TGTGCCAGCAGCTCCCCAGCGGGAGGGCGTCACGAGCAGTACTTC. It specifies CASSSPAGGRHEQYF. V is TRBV5-4 and J is TRBJ2-7; 10 bases map to TRBD2. The V and J ends lost 3 bases and 5 bases, in that order; junction bases with no gene match: 8. This CDR3 is built from 15 residues. CDR1 and CDR2 (germline): SGHNT, YYREEE (reference sequence).

The chain employs TRBV24-1 and TRBJ1-5; TRBD1 agrees at 9 bases. V lost 4 bases and J lost 6; bases outside the gene matches: 9. Germline CDR1 reads KGHDR; CDR2 reads SFDVKD. The CDR3 is 16 amino acids. This CDR3 is CATSESGQGLSQPQHF. The DNA of the CDR3 is TGTGCCACCAGTGAGTCGGGACAGGGTTTAAGTCAGCCCCAGCATTTT.